This T cell receptor (beta chain) was recorded in a study of blood T cell repertoires in COVID-19. Study at large: Samples of COVID-19 (acute and convalescent) were obtained from the United States, Italy and Spain.

J lost 2 bases, V lost 5 bases, and 8 bases had no gene match. Germline V CDR1 and CDR2: SEHNR, FQNEAQ (reference sequence). This CDR3 is built from 15 residues. Authors' analysis steps: Reference gene primers were amplified, and this amplification served to estimate nucleated cell counts. The assay was immunoSEQ multiplex PCR, and TCRdb's table has in-frame clones only and misses some. The V and J calls and clone size are taken from that table; D and trimming were inferred from the DNA. The sample has just over 250,000 clones, approximately 92% seen once. Seattle cases were enrolled at active infection and followed longitudinally.

The origin of this receptor is a person under 30 with COVID-19, enrolled during active disease. The sequenced sample was peripheral blood. This chain links TRBV7-9 with TRBJ2-5, with 7 positions matching TRBD1. For the CDR3, the DNA is TGTGCCAGCAGCATGACAGGGAGAGGGCAAGAGACCCAGTACTTC. It is translated as CASSMTGRGQETQYF. The whole variable domain, filled in from reference TRBV7-9 and TRBJ2-5, reads DTGVSQNPRHKITKRGQNVTFRCDPISEHNRLYWYRQTLGQGPEFLTYFQNEAQLEKSRLLSDRFSAERPKGSFSTLEIQRTEQGDSAMYLCASSMTGRGQETQYFGPGTRLLVL.